This T cell receptor beta chain appears in the sequencing data of a study of early T cells in non-severe SARS-CoV-2 infection. Overall study context: Sequenced bulk RNA came from whole blood that was unsorted, and chains were unpaired. Whole-study results and caveats: Sequences matched to VDJdb favored anti-spike CD8 responses, while private and CD4 specificities were missed.

As for this clonotype: Its target is not known.

Unique molecular identifiers were added to individual cDNA molecules. Using its own MiXCR run on the 5' RACE reads, TCRdb lists one record per CDR3 protein. The repertoire holds under 85,000 distinct CDR3 sequences, with 14% as singletons. The clonotype comes from an adult who was a healthcare worker with PCR-confirmed SARS-CoV-2 infection or an uninfected control (not recorded which). Sequencing was carried out using whole blood.

The CDR3 loop is CATQDRINEKLFF. As DNA, the CDR3 is TGTGCCACCCAGGACAGGATTAATGAAAAACTGTTTTTT. The chain links TRBV2 to TRBJ1-4; 7 bases match TRBD1. CDR1 is SNHLY and CDR2 is FYNNEI in the germline V gene. The CDR3 runs 13 residues. The trim removed 10 bases at V and 4 bases at J, leaving 6 bases unmatched.